This TCR beta chain was obtained from a study of blood T cell repertoires in COVID-19 (dated by TCRdb to about 2020). With regard to the full study: Samples from collaborators originated in the United States, Italy and Spain and spanned both the acute and convalescent phases of COVID-19. The prospective study material was composed of cDNA or gDNA derived from T cells, B-cell-depleted T cells, or PBMCs. Deeply sampled blood TCRbeta repertoires from subjects exposed to, actively infected with, or recovered from COVID-19 were included in the dataset. The repertoires were released in a freely available public database meant as a resource for research on the immune response to SARS-CoV-2. Samples came from the ongoing ImmuneRACE study (first 160 participants) plus 1,254 subjects from 6 global collaborators. A de-identified subject ID, COVID-19 status, age in years and sex were almost always included in the sample metadata. Where available, HLA class I and class II types were taken from metadata supplied by the sample provider and were not determined by assay-based typing.

Paper-wide results and their limitations: Clinical and demographic metadata were provided uncurated, with the amount varying by source and participant.

The immunoSEQ Assay, a bias-controlled multiplex PCR, was used to amplify TCRbeta CDR3 regions from genomic DNA. The study's own analysis went as follows. Nucleated cell counts per sample were estimated from amplification of reference gene primers within the assay. Sequence reads were collapsed and filtered to measure the absolute abundance of every unique TCRbeta CDR3 rearrangement. For each sample, productive Simpson clonality was calculated as the square root of Simpson's diversity index over productive rearrangements. The source is immuneACCESS, and TCRdb retained only in-frame sequences with V and J called. Part of the clones is not carried over; for the studies checked, unresolved V genes explain less than half of this, and the remainder is unexplained. D and trimming were read from the DNA, whereas the V and J calls and clone size are those reported in that table. The sample table records around 75,000 clones; 90% of these occur just once. Of the sample, around 2.6% falls within the top ten clones.

The collaborating institutions used their own protocols to collect whole blood in K2EDTA tubes. For TCRbeta analysis, collaborators shipped samples as frozen whole blood, isolated PBMCs, or DNA extracted from either of those sample types. About this clone: This receptor's antigen is unknown. Per-base qualities were not stored, and no clone one base away is much larger.

Measured from the cysteine to the phenylalanine, the CDR3 is 17 residues long. Only the CDR3 DNA stays, 51 bases, in frame from base 1. Via the germline V gene (reference sequence), CDR1 is SEHNR and CDR2 FQNEAQ. The germline ends are 19 bases apart after V is trimmed by 5 bases and J by 1 base. Recombination linked TRBV7-9 to TRBJ2-3; a weak D assignment points to TRBD2 (6 bases agree). This TCR was recovered from a human donor in a cohort sampled during active COVID-19. Material for sequencing was peripheral blood. The CDR3: CASSQGLVEFGTDTQYF. In nucleotide form, the sequence is TGTGCCAGCAGCCAGGGACTCGTAGAGTTCGGCACAGATACGCAGTATTTT. With all but the CDR3 taken from the reference TRBV7-9 and TRBJ2-3 genes, the full variable domain is: DTGVSQNPRHKITKRGQNVTFRCDPISEHNRLYWYRQTLGQGPEFLTYFQNEAQLEKSRLLSDRFSAERPKGSFSTLEIQRTEQGDSAMYLCASSQGLVEFGTDTQYFGPGTRLTVL.